The 29 T cell receptor beta chains reported below all come from one sample, sequenced in a study of T-cell reconstitution after alpha-beta-depleted transplantation in children. The TCRbeta library incorporated unique molecular identifiers. MiXCR, run by TCRdb on the PCR reads, gives a single entry per CDR3 protein. The sample contains some 340,000 distinct CDR3 sequences, 10% of which appear only once. The sequenced sample was PBMCs from the stem cell graft donor, obtained from the stem cell graft. Receptors originate from a human donor who donated a stem cell graft to a child with acute lymphoblastic leukemia.

The chain uses TRBV3-1 and TRBJ2-1; the D gene is possibly TRBD2 (6 bases). Germline V gene data show CDR1 as LGHDT and CDR2 as YNNKEL (reference sequence). V was pared by 0 bases and J by 10 bases, with 13 bases between. The CDR3 consists of 14 residues. CDR3 nucleotide sequence: TGTGCCAGCAGCCAAGAAGGTGGTGGGAGGGAGCAGTTCTTC. The encoded protein is CASSQEGGGREQFF.

This clonotype was picked up many times. The rearrangement links TRBV3-1 to TRBJ2-1, with D maybe TRBD2 (5 bases). CDR3 length equals 18 residues. The V gene's germline CDR1 is LGHDT and CDR2 YNNKEL (reference sequence). The ends were cut back, 7 bases at V and 6 bases at J, with 28 bases in the middle. Here the CDR3 DNA reads TGTGCCAGCACTCCTACTTCTTTCAGTAGTCCGGCGGGCAATGAGCAGTTCTTC. Its protein product is CASTPTSFSSPAGNEQFF.

In this sample, this clonotype turned up many times. This sequence joins TRBV4-1 and TRBJ2-5; either TRBD1 or TRBD2 may fit D (5 bases each). Per the germline V gene, CDR1 is MGHRA and CDR2 is YSYEKL. Trimming stripped 3 bases from V and 2 bases from J, with 13 bases between. The CDR3 contains 15 residues. CDR3 protein: CASSQKRDRQETQYF. The CDR3 coding sequence is TGCGCCAGCAGCCAGAAAAGGGACCGACAAGAGACCCAGTACTTC.

Many counts were recorded for this clonotype. This chain connects TRBV10-2 to TRBJ2-1; no reliable D call. Trimming pared 3 bases from V and 0 bases from J, leaving 6 bases between. The germline gives CDR1 WSHSY, CDR2 SAAADI. This CDR3 is 14 amino acids long. In DNA form, the CDR3 reads TGCGCCAGCAGTGACGTGAGCTCCTACAATGAGCAGTTCTTC. Amino acid sequence: CASSDVSSYNEQFF.

The chain has TRBV10-3 and TRBJ2-1; D ambiguous. Germline CDR1 is ENHRY and CDR2 is SYGVKD. The V end lost 2 bases, the J end lost 7 bases, and 3 bases lay between the germline ends. This CDR3 spans 11 amino acids. The CDR3 is CAISETNEQFF. The CDR3 region has the DNA TGTGCCATCAGTGAGACTAATGAGCAGTTCTTC.

A few counts support this clonotype. The genes are TRBV9 and TRBJ2-1; the match to TRBD2 covers 12 bases. With V trimmed by 2 bases and J by 8 bases, 5 bases remained unmatched. The germline gives CDR1 SGDLS, CDR2 YYNGEE. The CDR3 has 15 residues. CDR3 sequence: CASSVLAGGGDEQFF. For the CDR3, the DNA is TGTGCCAGCAGCGTTCTAGCGGGAGGGGGGGATGAGCAGTTCTTC.

This clonotype has just a few counts. CDR3 DNA sequence: TGCAGTGCTATGGGGGACATAGGCTCCTACGAGCAGTACTTC. Its protein product is CSAMGDIGSYEQYF. This chain joins TRBV20-1 and TRBJ2-7; tentatively, D is TRBD1 (6 bases). Per germline, CDR1 DFQATT and CDR2 SNEGSKA (reference sequence). This CDR3 is built from 14 residues. The germline V and J ends were trimmed by 4 bases and 0 bases, with 13 bases remaining between them.

This clonotype was found a few times. This rearrangement joins TRBV7-2 to TRBJ2-3, with a weak D call TRBD1 (5 bases). CDR3 size: 14 residues. Germline V gives CDR1 SGHTA, CDR2 FQGNSA. Between the trimmed V and J ends, which lost 3 bases and 10 bases, there was a span of 17 bases. CDR3 in amino acids: CASSFGSSQGAQYF. CDR3 bases: TGTGCCAGCAGCTTTGGCAGCTCACAAGGGGCGCAGTATTTT.

This clonotype was seen a handful of times. V and J are TRBV19 and TRBJ2-3; TRBD1 matches 9 bases. The trim removed 8 bases at V and 3 bases at J, leaving 12 bases unmatched. The CDR3 is 16 amino acids. CDR1 LNHDA and CDR2 SQIVND come from the germline V gene (reference sequence). The CDR3 DNA reads TGTGCCAGTTCCCTTTACGAGACAGGGGGAACAGATACGCAGTATTTT. Amino acids: CASSLYETGGTDTQYF. Full variable domain (remainder filled in from reference TRBV19 and TRBJ2-3): DGGITQSPKYLFRKEGQNVTLSCEQNLNHDAMYWYRQDPGQGLRLIYYSQIVNDFQKGDIAEGYSVSREKKESFPLTVTSAQKNPTAFYLCASSLYETGGTDTQYFGPGTRLTVL.

There are a few counts of this clonotype. The chain is built from TRBV24-1 and TRBJ2-3; possibly TRBD2 for D (6 bases). Germline V gene lookup returns CDR1 KGHDR and CDR2 SFDVKD. Trimming took 2 bases from V and 6 from J, leaving 8 bases between them. This CDR3 has 13 residues. The CDR3 bases are TGTGCCACCAGTGATTGGAGGGTGGATACGCAGTATTTT. This gives the protein CATSDWRVDTQYF.

The chain couples TRBV20-1 to TRBJ2-7; 8 nucleotides align to TRBD1. This CDR3 region has 12 residues. V was clipped by 4 bases and J by 5 bases; unmatched bases: 4. The V gene's germline CDR1 is DFQATT and CDR2 SNEGSKA (reference sequence). DNA for the CDR3: TGCAGTGCTACGGACAGGGCAGACGAGCAGTACTTC. Protein: CSATDRADEQYF.

This clonotype was seen more than once but under ten times. The chain employs TRBV10-3 and TRBJ2-2, with 8 bases fitting TRBD1. Germline CDR1 is ENHRY and CDR2 is SYGVKD. The ends lost 4 bases at V and 1 base at J; junction bases unmatched: 5. The CDR3 loop spans 16 amino acids. As DNA, the CDR3 is TGTGCCATCAGTGCAAACAGGGGGATGAACACCGGGGAGCTGTTTTTT. Its translation: CAISANRGMNTGELFF.

The sample holds a few counts of this clonotype. J is TRBJ2-1 and V is TRBV11-1, with D possibly matching TRBD2 (6 bases). V gave up 5 bases and J gave up 0 bases, with 20 bases separating them. The CDR3 totals 18 residues. CDR1 is SGHAT, CDR2 FQDESV, per germline (reference sequence). CDR3 DNA: TGTGCCAGCAGCCCCCTTAGCGGTACCAAGAGCTCCTACAATGAGCAGTTCTTC. It encodes CASSPLSGTKSSYNEQFF.

This sequence joins TRBV7-2 and TRBJ2-2; D might be TRBD2 (5 bases). Germline CDR1 and CDR2: SGHTA and FQGNSA. This CDR3 spans 15 amino acids. V lost 2 bases and J lost 3, with 10 bases in between. This CDR3 is CASSLLVEDTGELFF. For the CDR3, the DNA is TGTGCCAGCAGCTTATTGGTGGAGGACACCGGGGAGCTGTTTTTT. Variable domain in full (rest from reference TRBV7-2 and TRBJ2-2): GAGVSQSPSNKVTEKGKDVELRCDPISGHTALYWYRQSLGQGLEFLIYFQGNSAPDKSGLPSDRFSAERTGGSVSTLTIQRTQQEDSAVYLCASSLLVEDTGELFFGEGSRLTVL.

This clonotype showed up many times. The V gene is TRBV4-1, the J gene TRBJ2-5; the D gene is possibly TRBD2 (5 bases). V was cut by 3 bases and J by 10 bases, with 18 bases left in between. The CDR3 consists of 14 residues. Germline assignment: CDR1 MGHRA and CDR2 YSYEKL. CDR3 sequence: CASSHPMEAMGQYF. The CDR3 DNA is TGCGCCAGCAGCCACCCCATGGAGGCCATGGGCCAGTACTTC.

V usage is TRBV6-2 or TRBV6-3 and J usage is TRBJ2-7; 10 positions match TRBD1. The germline V gene encodes CDR1 MNHEY and CDR2 SVGEGT. This CDR3 has 13 residues. Trimming removed 8 bases from V and 6 bases from J; junction bases left unmatched: 7. The CDR3 coding sequence is TGTGCCAGCCGACAGGGGGCTACCTTCGAGCAGTACTTC. Protein: CASRQGATFEQYF.

This clonotype occurred many times. The rearrangement joins TRBV5-1 to TRBJ1-5, with TRBD1 matching 9 bases. Unmatched junction bases numbered 4, after V lost 4 bases and J lost 5 bases. CDR1 and CDR2 from the germline V gene are SGHRS and YFSETQ. There are 14 residues in the CDR3. This CDR3 is CASSIGQGHQPQHF. Written as DNA, the CDR3 is TGCGCCAGCAGCATTGGACAGGGGCATCAGCCCCAGCATTTT.

This clonotype was found a few times. V and J are TRBV29-1 and TRBJ2-7; 7 bases match TRBD1. V lost 6 bases to trimming and J lost 5 bases; unmatched junction nucleotides: 10. The CDR3 has 13 amino acids. Per the germline V gene, CDR1 is SQVTM and CDR2 is ANQGSEA. The CDR3 loop is CSVGRQGPDEQYF. The CDR3 DNA follows: TGCAGCGTCGGCCGACAGGGTCCTGACGAGCAGTACTTC.

This clonotype was detected only a few times. The V and J genes are TRBV20-1 and TRBJ2-1, with unresolved D. This CDR3 spans 13 amino acids. With 0 bases removed from V and 8 bases from J, the gap between germline ends came to 11 bases. Looked up from germline, CDR1 is DFQATT and CDR2 is SNEGSKA (reference sequence). CDR3 nucleotide sequence: TGCAGTGCTAGAGATAGGCTCCTGTATGAGCAGTTCTTC. Its translation: CSARDRLLYEQFF.

This clonotype has more than one count but fewer than ten. This chain links TRBV7-9 with TRBJ1-6; D is undetermined. Per the germline V gene, CDR1 is SEHNR and CDR2 is FQNEAQ (reference sequence). Trimming left V 1 base short and J 7 bases short, with 11 bases between. The CDR3 runs to 15 residues. The CDR3 DNA sequence: TGTGCCAGCAGCTTAGATGGCGGTGGAAATTCACCCCTCCACTTT. Encoded protein: CASSLDGGGNSPLHF.

The rearrangement links TRBV5-1 to TRBJ1-4; the D gene is possibly TRBD1 (5 bases). V lost 7 bases and J lost 8, with 15 bases in between. The CDR3 covers 13 residues. The germline V gene encodes CDR1 SGHRS and CDR2 YFSETQ. CDR3 sequence (DNA): TGCGCCAGCCATCGGGGGGAGGACGAAAAACTGTTTTTT. Its protein is CASHRGEDEKLFF.

The rearrangement joins TRBV5-1 to TRBJ2-3; TRBD2 agrees at 8 bases. V trimming: 6 bases; J trimming: 1 base; junction bases outside the gene matches: 4. The CDR3 is 14 residues long. Germline V CDR1 and CDR2: SGHRS, YFSETQ. CDR3 in DNA: TGCGCCAGCACCCTAGCGGGCCGCACAGATACGCAGTATTTT. Its translation: CASTLAGRTDTQYF.

In regard to this clonotype: Its ends do not fully match the called genes, so a read error is possible. The chain has TRBV7-7 and TRBJ2-1; D perhaps matches TRBD2 (5 bases). Germline V gene sequence: CDR1 SSHAT, CDR2 FNYEAQ (reference sequence). The CDR3 sequence is 14 residues long. This CDR3 reads CASSLARDYNEQFF. In nucleotides, the CDR3 is TGTGCTAGCAGCTTAGCCCGGGACTACAATGAGCAGTTCTTC.

In this sample, this clonotype turned up a few times. This sequence joins TRBV27 and TRBJ2-1; D is ambiguous. Trimming removed 5 bases at V and 6 bases at J, with 20 bases between. The CDR3 has 16 amino acids. Germline CDR1 and CDR2: MNHEY and SMNVEV (reference sequence). CDR3 DNA: TGTGCCAGCAGTGCTATCTTCCCAGGCCCCTCCAATGAGCAGTTCTTC. Translating gives CASSAIFPGPSNEQFF.

Only a few counts were recorded for this clonotype. V and J are TRBV6-4 and TRBJ2-1; D unclear. V lost 2 bases to trimming and J lost 3 bases, with 5 bases between them. The germline gives CDR1 MRHNA, CDR2 SNTAGT. The CDR3 is 13 amino acids. The CDR3 loop is CASSDRDYNEQFF. CDR3 nucleotides: TGTGCCAGCAGTGACAGGGACTACAATGAGCAGTTCTTC.

This rearrangement joins TRBV28 to TRBJ1-1, with D possibly TRBD1 on 6 matching bases. The CDR3 loop spans 18 amino acids. V shed 6 bases and J shed 4 bases, with 27 bases lying between them. Germline CDR1 and CDR2: MDHEN and SYDVKM. This CDR3 is CASRSTRVTGLGFTEAFF. The CDR3, as DNA: TGTGCCAGCAGGAGCACACGAGTAACAGGGCTAGGCTTCACTGAAGCTTTCTTT.

There are many counts of this clonotype. The chain joins TRBV6-4 to TRBJ1-1, with D unresolved. The CDR3 extends over 13 amino acids. Between the trimmed V and J ends, which lost 5 bases and 1 base, there was a span of 8 bases. CDR1 and CDR2 from the germline V gene are MRHNA and SNTAGT. CDR3 sequence: CASSLEENTEAFF. The CDR3 DNA is TGTGCCAGCAGTTTAGAGGAGAACACTGAAGCTTTCTTT.

The chain is built from TRBV7-9 and TRBJ1-1; D is undetermined. V lost 5 bases and J lost 3, with 13 bases in between. CDR1 is SEHNR and CDR2 is FQNEAQ in the germline V gene (reference sequence). The CDR3 runs 14 residues. The CDR3 DNA reads TGTGCCAGCAGCGATGGACGGGCGTACACTGAAGCTTTCTTT. This sequence encodes CASSDGRAYTEAFF.

This chain joins TRBV20-1 and TRBJ1-2, with D uncertain. V lost 0 bases, J lost 6 bases, and 11 bases lay in between. The germline gives CDR1 DFQATT, CDR2 SNEGSKA (reference sequence). The CDR3 contains 13 residues. CDR3 loop: CSARDPEGHGYTF. In nucleotides, the CDR3 is TGCAGTGCTAGAGACCCCGAAGGTCATGGCTACACCTTC.